This entry is about one TCR beta chain. The protocol was immunoSEQ multiplex PCR, while the TCRdb copy is restricted to in-frame clones and leaves out a portion. This table has just over 80,000 clones, 95% to 97% appearing once. The data originate from a study of technical replicates of blood from a handful of donors. Trimming took 7 bases from V and 4 from J, leaving 16 bases between them. Germline V lookup: CDR1 MNHEY, CDR2 SMNVEV (reference sequence). The CDR3 has 14 amino acids. The chain couples TRBV27 to TRBJ1-2; no clear D. The sequenced sample consisted of T cells isolated from PBMCs. This TCR came from a human donor in good health. CDR3 DNA sequence: TGTGCCAGCACCAGTATAAGGGAGAGCTATGGCTACACCTTC. This encodes CASTSIRESYGYTF.